Detailed here is one T cell receptor beta chain. These data originate in a study of blood T cell repertoires in COVID-19. Study context: The analysed material was cDNA or gDNA that came from T cells, B-cell-depleted T cells, or PBMCs.

Some clones are missing from TCRdb's copy, which holds only in-frame ones; the method was immunoSEQ multiplex PCR. The table records fewer than 90,000 clones, about 87% of them present only once. The CDR3 loop spans 13 amino acids. Germline loops: CDR1 SGDLS, CDR2 YYNGEE. The V gene lost 3 bases and the J gene lost 4 bases, with 10 bases spanning the gap. Material: peripheral blood. The chain combines TRBV9 with TRBJ1-2; D gene uncertain. The receptor comes from a man in his sixties with acute or convalescent COVID-19. CDR3 protein: CASSGPGSYGYTF. The CDR3 region has the DNA TGTGCCAGCAGCGGGCCGGGGAGCTATGGCTACACCTTC.